This T cell receptor (beta chain) appears in the sequencing data of a study of cytomegalovirus exposure and HLA in healthy donors. Notes on the study in general: A later analysis found first-cohort TCR clusters tended to co-occur in the 90 to 150 validation repertoires. High sensitivity and specificity were reportedly achieved when the classifier diagnosed cytomegalovirus status. Cytomegalovirus-associated status was assigned to around 160 TCR beta chains.

Clones were sequenced by immunoSEQ multiplex PCR, and TCRdb holds only the in-frame ones, with some missing. Of 140,000 or so clones in the sample, about 87% were seen once. The germline gives CDR1 SGHAT, CDR2 FQNNGV. The CDR3 loop spans 14 amino acids. Trimming shortened V by 2 bases and J by 5 bases, and 11 bases separated the two germline ends. Concerning this clone: Its specificity is not known.

The V gene is TRBV11-2, the J gene TRBJ2-3; D is unclear. The source of this sequence is a man aged 18 to 30 in good health and CMV-seropositive. Sample: PBMCs. The CDR3 DNA reads as TGTGCCAGCAGCTTACTAGAATTACGAGATACGCAGTATTTT. Amino acids: CASSLLELRDTQYF.